Following are 32 T cell receptor beta chains from one sample sequenced in a study of blood T cells in healthy people across ages. A second PCR of about 7 to 12 cycles used a sample-barcoded 5' primer and a J-beta primer mix. TCRdb itself ran the 5' RACE reads through MiXCR, one entry per CDR3 protein. Of 900,000 to 950,000 distinct CDR3 sequences in the sample, about 29% were seen once. This sample was shared with a second study, whose subject was T cells of mothers and their children.

Material for sequencing was blood. All receptors come from a woman aged 40 to 50 in good health.

This clonotype was counted only a few times. This rearrangement joins TRBV5-5 to TRBJ1-1; no clear D gene. This CDR3 comprises 13 residues. Between the trimmed V and J ends, which lost 1 base and 8 bases, there was a span of 12 bases. The germline V gene encodes CDR1 SGHKS and CDR2 YYEKEE (reference sequence). DNA for the CDR3: TGTGCCAGCAGCTTGAATCCGTTTATAGAAGCTTTCTTT. Its protein product is CASSLNPFIEAFF.

This clonotype was counted a few times. The CDR3 region is CASSLVGPGEGYTF. DNA of the CDR3: TGTGCCAGCAGCTTAGTTGGTCCAGGGGAAGGCTACACCTTC. This sequence joins TRBV7-9 and TRBJ1-2, with a weak D call TRBD1 (6 bases). This CDR3 has 14 residues. Trimming left V 1 base short and J 8 bases short, with 14 bases between. Germline V CDR1 and CDR2: SEHNR, FQNEAQ (reference sequence). The full variable domain, completed using reference TRBV7-9 and TRBJ1-2, is DTGVSQNPRHKITKRGQNVTFRCDPISEHNRLYWYRQTLGQGPEFLTYFQNEAQLEKSRLLSDRFSAERPKGSFSTLEIQRTEQGDSAMYLCASSLVGPGEGYTFGSGTRLTVV.

For this clonotype: At one boundary the junction diverges from the germline segment, which might be a read error. The V call is TRBV12-3 or TRBV12-4, the J call TRBJ2-3; 7 bases match TRBD2. This CDR3 spans 12 amino acids. The CDR3 coding sequence is TGTGCCACCCGGGAGGTCACAGATGCGCAGTATTTT. It translates to CATREVTDAQYF.

The chain uses TRBV15 and TRBJ1-1; no reliable D call. Germline V gene sequence: CDR1 LNHNV, CDR2 YYDKDF (reference sequence). This CDR3 region has 14 residues. V lost 0 bases and J lost 1, with 6 bases in between. The CDR3 is CATSREVRNTEAFF. The CDR3 nucleotides are TGTGCCACCAGCAGAGAGGTCCGGAACACTGAAGCTTTCTTT.

The chain employs TRBV5-1 and TRBJ2-3; D may be TRBD2 (5 bases). The V and J ends lost 6 bases and 1 base respectively, with 12 bases between them. Germline V gives CDR1 SGHRS, CDR2 YFSETQ. The CDR3 is 14 residues long. Here the CDR3 reads CASKREYRTDTQYF. The DNA for the CDR3 is TGCGCCAGCAAGAGGGAGTACCGCACAGATACGCAGTATTTT.

J is TRBJ1-2 and V is TRBV20-1; D gene uncertain. Trimming took off 0 bases at V and 3 bases at J, with 8 bases between the two ends. The length of the CDR3 is 13 residues. Germline lookup yields CDR1 DFQATT and CDR2 SNEGSKA (reference sequence). The CDR3 loop reads CSAREWQDYGYTF. CDR3 bases: TGCAGTGCTAGAGAGTGGCAGGACTATGGCTACACCTTC.

Many counts were recorded for this clonotype. The V and J genes are TRBV5-1 and TRBJ2-1; D not certain. The CDR3 contains 15 residues. Germline CDR1 and CDR2: SGHRS and YFSETQ. Trimming took 3 bases from V and 6 from J, leaving 16 bases between them. In nucleotides, the CDR3 is TGCGCCAGCAGCTGGATGGTGAACACGGCCAATGAGCAGTTCTTC. Amino acid sequence: CASSWMVNTANEQFF.

The gene calls are TRBV3-1 and TRBJ1-1, with no clear D. Germline V gene lookup returns CDR1 LGHDT and CDR2 YNNKEL (reference sequence). The CDR3 is made up of 14 amino acids. Trimming removed 1 base at V and 6 bases at J, with 12 bases between. This CDR3 is CASSQVGSKAEAFF. CDR3 nucleotides: TGTGCCAGCAGCCAAGTAGGGAGTAAAGCTGAAGCTTTCTTT.

The J gene is TRBJ1-5, the V gene TRBV20-1, with D possibly being TRBD1 (6 bases). This CDR3 contains 13 residues. CDR1 and CDR2 (germline): DFQATT, SNEGSKA (reference sequence). Trimming shortened V by 6 bases and J by 6 bases, and 15 bases separated the two germline ends. The CDR3 reads CSAKIQGGQPQHF. The CDR3 region has the DNA TGCAGTGCCAAAATCCAAGGGGGTCAGCCCCAGCATTTT.

J is TRBJ2-5 and V is TRBV7-2, with D possibly matching TRBD1 (7 bases). Between the trimmed V and J ends, which lost 5 bases and 2 bases, there was a span of 12 bases. CDR1 and CDR2 (germline): SGHTA, FQGNSA. The CDR3 contains 14 residues. In DNA form, the CDR3 reads TGTGCCAGCAGCCCCGCGGGACAGCAAGAGACCCAGTACTTC. Protein: CASSPAGQQETQYF.

This clonotype was found a few times. DNA for the CDR3: TGCGCCAGCAGCTTGGGGTCGGGGGCGAATAATCAGCCCCAGCATTTT. Its protein product is CASSLGSGANNQPQHF. The chain couples TRBV5-1 to TRBJ1-5; tentatively, D is TRBD1 (6 bases). Trimming cost V 0 bases and J 4 bases, with 14 bases left between them. The germline V gene has CDR1 SGHRS and CDR2 YFSETQ. CDR3 length equals 16 residues. Filled out from reference TRBV5-1 and TRBJ1-5, the complete variable domain reads KAGVTQTPRYLIKTRGQQVTLSCSPISGHRSVSWYQQTPGQGLQFLFEYFSETQRNKGNFPGRFSGRQFSNSRSEMNVSTLELGDSALYLCASSLGSGANNQPQHFGDGTRLSIL.

A note on this clonotype: Given a much more abundant clone one base away, this may be a read error. The chain is built from TRBV20-1 and TRBJ2-1, with unresolved D. CDR1 and CDR2 from the germline V gene are DFQATT and SNEGSKA (reference sequence). The CDR3 spans 14 residues. The CDR3 loop is CGARATHSYNEQFF. The CDR3 DNA reads TGCGGTGCTAGAGCGACCCACTCCTACAATGAGCAGTTCTTC.

This clonotype came up many times. This chain connects TRBV20-1 to TRBJ2-7; D call uncertain. The CDR3 loop spans 13 amino acids. V lost 1 base and J 2 bases, leaving 9 bases between the germline ends. Germline CDR1 DFQATT, CDR2 SNEGSKA (reference sequence). The CDR3 DNA follows: TGCAGTGCTAGAGTGGCGACCGCCTACGAGCAGTACTTC. Amino acid sequence: CSARVATAYEQYF.

This chain links TRBV4-1 with TRBJ2-1; D perhaps matches TRBD1 (5 bases). Germline CDR1 and CDR2: MGHRA and YSYEKL. Trimming removed 3 bases from V and 0 bases from J, with 12 bases in between. This CDR3 is 16 amino acids long. DNA for the CDR3: TGCGCCAGCAGCCAGGCGACAGTCAGCTCCTACAATGAGCAGTTCTTC. Protein product: CASSQATVSSYNEQFF.

With regard to this clonotype: Sequence at one end of the junction differs from germline and may be a read error. The genes are TRBV28 and TRBJ2-7; D call uncertain. This CDR3 is 11 amino acids long. Germline V lookup: CDR1 MDHEN, CDR2 SYDVKM. The CDR3: CASCFQYEQYF. The CDR3 DNA is TGTGCCAGCTGTTTTCAGTACGAGCAGTACTTC.

This clonotype was seen many times. The chain has TRBV5-1 and TRBJ2-7; possible D gene TRBD2, 6 bases. Trimming took 4 bases from V and 0 from J, leaving 11 bases between them. Looked up from germline, CDR1 is SGHRS and CDR2 is YFSETQ. This CDR3 spans 14 amino acids. Here the CDR3 reads CASSAGTNSYEQYF. The CDR3 bases are TGCGCCAGCAGCGCGGGGACCAACTCCTACGAGCAGTACTTC.

This clonotype occurred many times. This chain joins TRBV15 and TRBJ2-5; D is perhaps TRBD2 (6 bases). With 0 bases removed from V and 4 bases from J, the gap between germline ends came to 15 bases. CDR3 length: 16 amino acids. CDR1 and CDR2 (germline): LNHNV, YYDKDF (reference sequence). The CDR3 DNA follows: TGTGCCACCAGCAGAGATCAGCGGGCGATAATAGAGACCCAGTACTTC. Encoded protein: CATSRDQRAIIETQYF.

The chain carries TRBV7-2 and TRBJ2-3, with TRBD2 matching 11 bases. The CDR3 contains 15 residues. V lost 7 bases, J lost 3 bases, and 6 bases stayed unmatched. Germline CDR1 reads SGHTA; CDR2 reads FQGNSA. CDR3 bases: TGTGCCAGCACCGCGGGACTAGCGGTTACAGATACGCAGTATTTT. Its protein is CASTAGLAVTDTQYF.

The chain employs TRBV14 and TRBJ1-4, with 10 positions matching TRBD1. Per the germline V gene, CDR1 is SGHDN and CDR2 is FVKESK. J was trimmed by 8 bases and V by 3 bases; bases with no gene match: 3. This CDR3 region has 14 residues. The CDR3 spells CASSHDRGHEKLFF. DNA for the CDR3: TGTGCCAGCAGCCATGACAGGGGGCACGAAAAACTGTTTTTT.

Regarding this clonotype: A read error may account for a junction end that differs from germline. This sequence joins TRBV5-1 and TRBJ2-5; 13 bases fit TRBD2. The J call is uncertain, as TRBJ2-7 better fits the DNA end. The CDR3 consists of 18 residues. Germline values: CDR1 SGHRS, CDR2 YFSETQ. DNA for the CDR3: TGCGTCAGCAGCTTGGGGACTAGCGGGGATCCTCGTGGGTACGAGCAGTACTTC. Amino acid sequence: CVSSLGTSGDPRGYEQYF.

About this clonotype itself: The conserved closing phenylalanine or tryptophan is absent in this CDR3, likely reflecting a read error. This sequence joins TRBV20-1 and TRBJ2-3; 13 positions agree with TRBD2. CDR1 and CDR2 from the germline V gene are DFQATT and SNEGSKA (reference sequence). CDR3 length: 17 amino acids. Losses at the gene ends were 2 bases for V and 2 bases for J; bases not matched to a gene: 7. The CDR3 is CSARQSLAGGTTDTQYV. In DNA, the CDR3 is TGCAGTGCTAGACAATCACTAGCGGGGGGGACCACAGATACGCAGTATGTT.

At least ten counts were recorded for this clonotype. The chain combines TRBV20-1 with TRBJ2-7; D perhaps matches TRBD2 (6 bases). The V gene lost 0 bases and the J gene lost 4 bases, with 10 bases spanning the gap. The CDR3 loop spans 13 amino acids. The germline CDR1 and CDR2 sequences are DFQATT and SNEGSKA (reference sequence). In nucleotides, the CDR3 is TGCAGTGCTAGAGATAGTCGGGGGTACGAGCAGTACTTC. As protein: CSARDSRGYEQYF.

As concerns this clonotype: Relative to the germline gene, one junction end is altered; a read error may explain this. V and J are TRBV6-6 and TRBJ2-3, with 7 bases aligning to TRBD1. Germline V gives CDR1 MNHNY, CDR2 SVGAGI (reference sequence). This CDR3 has 14 amino acids. This CDR3 reads CDSRLYDRADTQYF. DNA for the CDR3: TGTGACAGCCGCCTATACGACAGGGCTGATACGCAGTATTTT.

This clonotype was recorded once. The CDR3 coding sequence is TGTGCCAGCAGCTTATGGATCGGGACTAGCGGGGAGACCCAGTACTTC. Amino acids: CASSLWIGTSGETQYF. This chain uses TRBV7-9 with TRBJ2-5; TRBD2 aligns across 12 bases. This CDR3 region has 16 residues. Germline assignment: CDR1 SEHNR and CDR2 FQNEAQ (reference sequence). J lost 5 bases, V lost 2 bases, and 6 bases had no gene match. Complete variable domain (other parts from reference TRBV7-9 and TRBJ2-5): DTGVSQNPRHKITKRGQNVTFRCDPISEHNRLYWYRQTLGQGPEFLTYFQNEAQLEKSRLLSDRFSAERPKGSFSTLEIQRTEQGDSAMYLCASSLWIGTSGETQYFGPGTRLLVL.

This sequence joins TRBV12-3 or TRBV12-4 and TRBJ2-1; no clear D. This CDR3 is built from 14 residues. The germline V and J ends were trimmed by 1 base and 7 bases, with 11 bases remaining between them. CDR3 coding DNA: TGTGCCAGCAGTTTAGTCCCCCCGGTAAATGAGCAGTTCTTC. As protein: CASSLVPPVNEQFF.

This clonotype was observed a handful of times. The chain couples TRBV7-9 to TRBJ2-5, with D perhaps given as TRBD1 or TRBD2 (6 bases each). The J call could be wrong; TRBJ2-7 is a better fit for the DNA end. Germline CDR1 reads SEHNR; CDR2 reads FQNEAQ (reference sequence). The length of the CDR3 is 16 residues. CDR3 in amino acids: CASSYPLGGSADEQYF. The CDR3 coding sequence is TGTGCCAGCAGCTACCCCCTGGGGGGCTCGGCCGACGAGCAGTACTTC.

This chain connects TRBV18 to TRBJ1-1; TRBD1 matches 9 bases. CDR3 size: 15 residues. The ends lost 3 bases at V and 3 bases at J; junction bases unmatched: 5. Germline assignment: CDR1 KGHSH and CDR2 LQKENI. CDR3 nucleotides: TGTGCCAGCTCACCCCAGACAGGGGGGGACACTGAAGCTTTCTTT. This codes for CASSPQTGGDTEAFF.

The V and J genes are TRBV12-3 or TRBV12-4 and TRBJ2-3, with 8 positions matching TRBD2. J lost 3 bases, V lost 10 bases, and 9 bases had no gene match. This CDR3 has 14 amino acids. The chain's CDR3 is CATSAGGRTDTQYF. CDR3 coding DNA: TGTGCCACCTCCGCGGGGGGCAGAACAGATACGCAGTATTTT.

This chain links TRBV28 with TRBJ2-3; 15 bases line up with TRBD2. With 3 bases clipped from V and 2 bases from J, the junction kept 9 bases outside the gene matches. CDR1 is MDHEN and CDR2 is SYDVKM in the germline V gene. The CDR3 sequence is 19 residues long. The CDR3 region has the DNA TGTGCCAGCAGTTTCCCCGGGACTAGCGGGGGGACCCTCACAGATACGCAGTATTTT. It yields the protein CASSFPGTSGGTLTDTQYF.

J is TRBJ2-2 and V is TRBV7-8; D is unresolved. Looked up from germline, CDR1 is SGHVS and CDR2 is FQNEAQ. This CDR3 is 16 amino acids long. The V end lost 1 base, the J end lost 1 base, and 10 bases lay between the germline ends. CDR3 protein: CASSLESWGNTGELFF. The CDR3 DNA reads TGTGCCAGCAGCTTAGAGTCATGGGGGAACACCGGGGAGCTGTTTTTT.

CDR3 sequence reads: CASSDPSSYNEQYF. In DNA, the CDR3 is TGTGCCAGCAGTGACCCTAGCTCCTACAATGAGCAGTACTTC. The chain employs TRBV2 and TRBJ2-1, with a weak D call TRBD2 (5 bases). The DNA end is more similar to TRBJ2-7, so the J call may be wrong. This CDR3 is 14 amino acids long. CDR1 is SNHLY, CDR2 FYNNEI, per germline.

The V call is TRBV6-1, the J call TRBJ1-5, with 10 bases aligning to TRBD1. The CDR3 spans 17 residues. The germline V gene has CDR1 MNHNS and CDR2 SASEGT. The V segment lost 6 bases and the J segment 1 base; nucleotides outside the gene matches: 9. The CDR3 bases are TGTGCCAGCAGAAGACAGGGGGCTGGTGGGAGCAATCAGCCCCAGCATTTT. This codes for CASRRQGAGGSNQPQHF.